This T cell receptor (beta chain) was documented in a study of Ad26.COV2.S vaccination and SARS-CoV-2 variants. This CDR3 has 14 amino acids. The ends were cut back, 5 bases at V and 4 bases at J, with 12 bases in the middle. Germline V CDR1 and CDR2: GTSNPN, SVGIG (reference sequence). Assay: immunoSEQ multiplex PCR; the TCRdb copy retains only in-frame clones and omits some. The table shows roughly 350,000 clones, with around 90% occurring only once. Treatment denoted: some 19 received Ad26.COV2.S at low or high dose, single or two shots; roughly 5 received placebo; per-sample allocation not given. All samples were drawn on day 63, counting from the first vaccine or placebo injection. In Boston, the donor was an adult between 18-55 years of age. This clone is a singleton in its sample.

This TCR was sampled from a person aged 18-60 years who received the Ad26.COV2.S COVID-19 vaccine or a placebo. The chain has TRBV30 and TRBJ2-6; TRBD2 is a possible D gene (7 bases). The specimen comprised peripheral blood, sampled in a trial of Ad26.COV2.S vaccine versus placebo. The CDR3 sequence: CAWLRGAGANVLTF. The CDR3 region has the DNA TGTGCCTGGCTCCGGGGGGCCGGGGCCAACGTCCTGACTTTC.